The subject of this entry is one T cell receptor beta chain. The data were obtained in a study of blood T cell repertoires in COVID-19. Losses at the gene ends were 0 bases for V and 4 bases for J; bases not matched to a gene: 6. The CDR3 runs 16 residues. Germline CDR1 MNHEY, CDR2 SVGAGI. The assay was immunoSEQ multiplex PCR, and TCRdb's table has in-frame clones only and misses some. The sample shows 230,000 or so clones, about 90% of them seen only once. Sequencing used peripheral blood. This clonotype was obtained from a middle-aged man with active or convalescent COVID-19. The chain is built from TRBV6-5 and TRBJ2-5, with 9 bases that match TRBD2. DNA for the CDR3: TGTGCCAGCAGTTACTCTAGCGGGAGTTGGGGAGAGACCCAGTACTTC. It codes for CASSYSSGSWGETQYF.